This entry concerns a single T cell receptor (beta chain). This entry is derived from a study of shared clonotypes between healthy human individuals. Germline values: CDR1 ENHRY, CDR2 SYGVKD. V dropped 7 bases and J dropped 4; count of bases not matched to a gene: 11. The CDR3 runs to 17 residues. Every donor, a Caucasian adult, lived in Nashville, Tennessee. Libraries were prepared by immunoSEQ multiplex PCR; TCRdb keeps only in-frame clonotypes and omits some of them. This table has over 2 million clones, 90% to 95% appearing once. The V gene is TRBV10-3, the J gene TRBJ2-1; 12 bases are shared with TRBD2. Sequenced sample: naive CD4+ T cells sorted from blood. Subset noted: CD45RA+ positively selected. This sequence originates from a man aged 18 to 30 in good health. The CDR3 DNA sequence: TGTGCCATCAATCGGGGGGCTAGCGGGAGGGGATACAATGAGCAGTTCTTC. Its translation is CAINRGASGRGYNEQFF.